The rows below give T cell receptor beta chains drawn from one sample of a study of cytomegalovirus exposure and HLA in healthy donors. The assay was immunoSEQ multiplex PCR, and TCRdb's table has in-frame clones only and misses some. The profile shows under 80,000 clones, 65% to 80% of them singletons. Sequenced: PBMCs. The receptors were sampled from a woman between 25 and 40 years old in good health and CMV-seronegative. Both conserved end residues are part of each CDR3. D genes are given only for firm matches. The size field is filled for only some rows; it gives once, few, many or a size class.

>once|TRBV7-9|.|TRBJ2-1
CASSRPEDNEQFF
TGTGCCAGCAGCAGACCCGAGGACAATGAGCAGTTCTTC
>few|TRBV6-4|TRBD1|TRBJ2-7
CASSFGQGMTYEQYF
TGTGCCAGCAGCTTCGGACAGGGGATGACCTACGAGCAGTACTTC
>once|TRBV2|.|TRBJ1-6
CASSGQSTYNSPLHF
TGTGCCAGCAGCGGACAGAGCACTTATAATTCACCCCTCCACTTT
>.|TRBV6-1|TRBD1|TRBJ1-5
CASSEGTGFPQPQHF
TGTGCCAGCAGTGAAGGGACAGGGTTTCCGCAGCCCCAGCATTTT
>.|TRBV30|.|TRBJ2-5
CAWTWVGGEETQYF
TGTGCCTGGACGTGGGTGGGCGGGGAAGAGACCCAGTACTTC
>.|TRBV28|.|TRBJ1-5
CASTLSSTGYGNQPQHF
TGTGCCAGCACCTTATCCTCCACAGGGTACGGCAATCAGCCCCAGCATTTT
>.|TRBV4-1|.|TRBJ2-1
CASTGYGGKVEQFF
TGCGCCAGCACCGGCTACGGAGGGAAAGTTGAGCAGTTCTTC
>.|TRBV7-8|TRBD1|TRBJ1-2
CASIKLGNRRDSPNYGYTF
TGTGCCAGCATTAAATTAGGGAACAGGCGGGACAGCCCGAACTATGGCTACACCTTC
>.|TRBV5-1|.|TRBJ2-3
CASKSGPSTDTQYF
TGCGCCAGCAAAAGCGGTCCTAGCACAGATACGCAGTATTTT
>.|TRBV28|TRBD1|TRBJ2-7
CASSLWRGGTGSYEQYF
TGTGCCAGCAGTTTATGGAGGGGGGGGACAGGGTCCTACGAGCAGTACTTC
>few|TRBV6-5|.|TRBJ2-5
CASNQQETQYF
TGTGCCAGCAATCAGCAAGAGACCCAGTACTTC
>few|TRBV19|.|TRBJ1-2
CASCKAEAAYGYTF
TGTGCCAGTTGCAAAGCGGAGGCGGCCTACGGCTACACCTTC
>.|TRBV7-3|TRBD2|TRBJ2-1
CASSLIAGAFNEQFF
TGTGCCAGCAGCTTAATAGCGGGAGCCTTTAATGAGCAGTTCTTC
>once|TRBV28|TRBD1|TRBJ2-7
CATKDRALSYEQYF
TGTGCCACCAAAGACAGGGCCCTCTCCTACGAGCAGTACTTC
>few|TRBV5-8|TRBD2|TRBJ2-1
CASSLTSGSYNEQFF
TGTGCCAGCAGCTTGACTAGCGGGAGCTACAATGAGCAGTTCTTC
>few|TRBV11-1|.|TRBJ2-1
CASSLEPVVMRDEQFF
TGTGCCAGCAGCTTAGAGCCCGTGGTCATGAGGGATGAGCAGTTCTTC
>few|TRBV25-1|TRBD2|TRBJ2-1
CASSDLAVEDHNEQFF
TGTGCCAGCAGTGACCTAGCGGTCGAGGACCACAATGAGCAGTTCTTC
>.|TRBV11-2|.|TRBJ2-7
CASSLDLNGDEQYF
TGTGCCAGCAGCTTAGATCTTAATGGAGACGAGCAGTACTTC
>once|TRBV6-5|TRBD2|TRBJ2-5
CASSRTSGIQETQYF
TGTGCCAGCAGTCGGACTAGCGGGATTCAAGAGACCCAGTACTTC
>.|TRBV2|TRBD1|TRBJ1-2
CASSTRGSSDGYTF
TGTGCCAGCAGTACCAGGGGGAGCTCGGATGGCTACACCTTC
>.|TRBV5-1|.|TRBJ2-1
CASSLGGSSYNEQFF
TGCGCCAGCAGCTTGGGTGGGAGCTCCTACAATGAGCAGTTCTTC
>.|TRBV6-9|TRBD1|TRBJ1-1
CASSLQGATEAFF
TGTGCCAGCAGTTTACAGGGGGCCACTGAAGCTTTCTTT
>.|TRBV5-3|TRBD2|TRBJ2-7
CARSLLAGGENEQYF
TGTGCCAGAAGCCTACTAGCGGGAGGAGAAAACGAGCAGTACTTC
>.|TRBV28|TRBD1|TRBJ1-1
CASSSGTGQAFF
TGTGCCAGCAGTTCGGGGACAGGCCAAGCTTTCTTT
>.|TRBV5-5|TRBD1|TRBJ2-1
CASSLGGGYNEQFF
TGTGCCAGCAGCTTAGGGGGCGGCTACAATGAGCAGTTCTTC
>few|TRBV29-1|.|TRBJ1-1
CSVGQTNTEAFF
TGCAGCGTTGGACAGACGAACACTGAAGCTTTCTTT
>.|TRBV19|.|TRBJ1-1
CASSETGLNTEAFF
TGTGCCAGTAGTGAGACAGGTCTGAACACTGAAGCTTTCTTT
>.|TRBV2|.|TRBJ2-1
CASSEGGTLYNEQFF
TGTGCCAGCAGTGAAGGGGGGACTTTATACAATGAGCAGTTCTTC
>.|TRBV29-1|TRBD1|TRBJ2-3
CSVEIGQGHFTDTQYF
TGCAGCGTTGAGATCGGACAGGGTCACTTCACAGATACGCAGTATTTT
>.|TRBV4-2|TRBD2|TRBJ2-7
CASSQRPGTSGYEQYF
TGTGCCAGCAGCCAACGCCCCGGGACTAGCGGATACGAGCAGTACTTC
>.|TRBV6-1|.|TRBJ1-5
CASSERRQVIAVNQPQHF
TGTGCCAGCAGTGAAAGGAGACAGGTGATCGCTGTTAATCAGCCCCAGCATTTT
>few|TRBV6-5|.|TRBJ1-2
CASSSGGGRGYTF
TGTGCCAGCAGTTCGGGGGGGGGCCGTGGCTACACCTTC
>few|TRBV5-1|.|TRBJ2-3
CASSWQGDTQYF
TGCGCCAGCAGCTGGCAGGGAGATACGCAGTATTTT
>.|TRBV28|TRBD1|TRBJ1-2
CASSDRGDYGYTF
TGTGCCAGCAGTGACAGGGGGGACTATGGCTACACCTTC
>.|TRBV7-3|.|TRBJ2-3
CASSELSSTDTQYF
TGTGCCAGCAGTGAACTTTCTAGCACAGATACGCAGTATTTT
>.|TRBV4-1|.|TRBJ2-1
CASSPPGDNEQFF
TGCGCCAGCAGCCCTCCTGGAGACAATGAGCAGTTCTTC
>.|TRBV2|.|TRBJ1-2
CASSEGGRLYGYTF
TGTGCCAGCAGTGAAGGTGGGAGGCTTTATGGCTACACCTTC
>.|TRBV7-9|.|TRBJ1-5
CASSDPGGGSNQPQHF
TGTGCCAGCAGCGATCCCGGAGGCGGCAGCAATCAGCCCCAGCATTTT
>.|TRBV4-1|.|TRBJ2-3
CASSQGGGAWRTDTQYF
TGCGCCAGCAGCCAGGGGGGAGGAGCCTGGCGCACAGATACGCAGTATTTT
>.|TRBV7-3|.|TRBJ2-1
CASSPIQGHEQFF
TGTGCCAGCAGCCCCATCCAGGGGCATGAGCAGTTCTTC
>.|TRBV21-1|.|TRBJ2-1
CASSKEGLQEFF
TGTGCCAGCAGCAAAGAGGGACTTCAAGAGTTCTTC